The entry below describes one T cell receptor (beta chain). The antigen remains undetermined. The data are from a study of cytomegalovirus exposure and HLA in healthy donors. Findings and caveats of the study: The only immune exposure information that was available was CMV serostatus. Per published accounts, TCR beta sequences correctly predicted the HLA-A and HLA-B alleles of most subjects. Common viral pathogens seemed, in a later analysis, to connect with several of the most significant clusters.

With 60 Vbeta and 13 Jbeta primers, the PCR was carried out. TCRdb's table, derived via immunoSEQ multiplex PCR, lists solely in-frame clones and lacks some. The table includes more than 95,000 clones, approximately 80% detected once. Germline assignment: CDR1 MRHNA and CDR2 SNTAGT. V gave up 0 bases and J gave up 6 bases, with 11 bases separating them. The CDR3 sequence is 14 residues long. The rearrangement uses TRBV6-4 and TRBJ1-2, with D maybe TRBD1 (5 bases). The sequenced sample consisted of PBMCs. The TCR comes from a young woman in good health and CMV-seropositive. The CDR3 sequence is CASSDSNQGDGYTF. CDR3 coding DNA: TGTGCCAGCAGTGACTCGAATCAGGGCGATGGCTACACCTTC.